This entry lists 26 T cell receptor beta chains sequenced from one sample in a study of T cells in Graves' hyperthyroidism and ophthalmopathy. Amplified TCR beta CDR3 regions derived from RNA transcripts. TCR CDR3 regions were first amplified by RT-PCR with HTBI primers. TCRdb processed the multiplex PCR reads anew with MiXCR; each CDR3 protein has one entry. The table shows 600,000 or so distinct CDR3 sequences, with about half occurring only once. Sequenced material: peripheral blood or thyroid tissue (not recorded which). The receptors were gathered from a woman under 30 with Graves' hyperthyroidism.

The CDR3 region is CASSAWTSGNTQYF. The CDR3 nucleotides are TGTGCCAGCAGCGCCTGGACTAGCGGGAATACGCAGTATTTT. The chain employs TRBV5-8 and TRBJ2-3; the match to TRBD2 covers 12 bases. Germline V gene lookup returns CDR1 SGHTS and CDR2 YDEGEE. This CDR3 contains 14 residues. Unmatched junction bases numbered 4, after V lost 4 bases and J lost 7 bases. The variable domain in full, completed from reference TRBV5-8 and TRBJ2-3, reads EAGVTQSPTHLIKTRGQQATLRCSPISGHTSVYWYQQALGLGLQFLLWYDEGEERNRGNFPPRFSGRQFPNYSSELNVNALELEDSALYLCASSAWTSGNTQYFGPGTRLTVL.

In its sample, this clonotype was seen many times. The V call is TRBV7-8, the J call TRBJ2-7; 8 bases match TRBD1. Per germline, CDR1 SGHVS and CDR2 FQNEAQ. The V and J ends lost 2 bases and 9 bases, in that order; junction bases with no gene match: 21. The CDR3 runs 18 residues. CDR3 sequence: CASSLTVLVGTGLTMQYF. For the CDR3, the DNA is TGTGCCAGCAGCTTAACCGTTCTCGTGGGGACAGGCCTTACCATGCAGTACTTC. Together with reference TRBV7-8 and TRBJ2-7, the CDR3 gives the full variable domain: GAGVSQSPRYKVAKRGQDVALRCDPISGHVSLFWYQQALGQGPEFLTYFQNEAQLDKSGLPSDRFFAERPEGSVSTLKIQRTQQEDSAVYLCASSLTVLVGTGLTMQYFGPGTRLTVT.

V usage is TRBV2 and J usage is TRBJ2-1; 9 bases line up with TRBD2. V dropped 7 bases and J dropped 8; count of bases not matched to a gene: 3. The CDR3 is made up of 12 amino acids. Germline loops: CDR1 SNHLY, CDR2 FYNNEI. The CDR3 DNA sequence: TGTGCCAGCATCTGGACTAGCGATGAGCAGTTCTTC. Encoded protein: CASIWTSDEQFF.

V usage is TRBV19 and J usage is TRBJ1-5; D might be TRBD1 (5 bases). Between the trimmed V and J ends, which lost 1 base and 2 bases, there was a span of 12 bases. From germline, CDR1 is LNHDA and CDR2 SQIVND (reference sequence). The CDR3 loop spans 16 amino acids. CDR3 bases: TGTGCCAGTAGTATAGGCGGGGGACGAGGCAATCAGCCCCAGCATTTT. This translates into CASSIGGGRGNQPQHF.

This rearrangement joins TRBV10-3 to TRBJ1-5; a possible D gene is TRBD1 (5 bases). Trimming shortened V by 4 bases and J by 0 bases, and 10 bases separated the two germline ends. The germline V gene encodes CDR1 ENHRY and CDR2 SYGVKD. The CDR3 has 15 amino acids. The CDR3 loop is CAISGADSSNQPQHF. The CDR3 bases are TGTGCCATCAGTGGGGCCGACAGTAGCAATCAGCCCCAGCATTTT.

The V call is TRBV20-1, the J call TRBJ1-3; perhaps TRBD1 as D (6 bases). The germline V gene has CDR1 DFQATT and CDR2 SNEGSKA (reference sequence). Trimming cost V 5 bases and J 1 base, with 18 bases left between them. The CDR3 runs 16 residues. The CDR3 sequence is CSAPGTGPSSGNTIYF. CDR3 in DNA: TGCAGTGCTCCGGGTACAGGGCCTTCGTCTGGAAACACCATATATTTT.

This clonotype was observed at least ten times. This sequence joins TRBV29-1 and TRBJ1-2; D gene unclear. CDR3 length: 14 amino acids. Between the trimmed V and J ends, which lost 4 bases and 0 bases, there was a span of 12 bases. Germline V gives CDR1 SQVTM, CDR2 ANQGSEA. The CDR3: CSVAWATANYGYTF. The CDR3 nucleotides read TGCAGCGTTGCCTGGGCGACTGCTAACTATGGCTACACCTTC.

This clonotype was counted at least ten times. The chain carries TRBV29-1 and TRBJ1-2, with 10 nucleotides matching TRBD1. Germline CDR1 and CDR2: SQVTM and ANQGSEA. Trimming at V came to 5 bases and at J to 3 bases, leaving 3 bases not matched to a gene. This CDR3 has 13 residues. CDR3 DNA sequence: TGCAGCGTTCCCGGGACAGGGGACTATGGCTACACCTTC. Translation gives CSVPGTGDYGYTF.

The chain joins TRBV24-1 to TRBJ2-5; 13 bases are a match to TRBD2. V lost 2 bases, J lost 3 bases, and 5 bases stayed unmatched. The CDR3 extends over 17 amino acids. Germline lookup yields CDR1 KGHDR and CDR2 SFDVKD. The CDR3 here is CATSDSIGTSGKETQYF. CDR3 sequence (DNA): TGTGCCACCAGTGATTCAATCGGGACTAGCGGGAAAGAGACCCAGTACTTC.

A few counts support this clonotype. The rearrangement links TRBV7-2 to TRBJ2-5; 8 bases are shared with TRBD2. Germline CDR1 reads SGHTA; CDR2 reads FQGNSA. The CDR3 contains 12 residues. Here the CDR3 reads CAETSAQETQYF. Here the CDR3 DNA reads TGTGCAGAGACTAGCGCCCAAGAGACCCAGTACTTC.

The table lists this clonotype with a few counts. In nucleotides, the CDR3 is TGTGCCAGTAGTATAAGCATCAGAGAGACCCAGTACTTC. Encoded protein: CASSISIRETQYF. J is TRBJ2-5 and V is TRBV19; D ambiguous. V lost 2 bases to trimming and J lost 4 bases, with 8 bases between them. CDR3 length: 13 amino acids. Per germline, CDR1 LNHDA and CDR2 SQIVND (reference sequence).

CDR3 protein: CASSDGDRAGYGYTF. DNA for the CDR3: TGTGCCAGCAGCGATGGGGACAGGGCAGGCTATGGCTACACCTTC. The chain links TRBV2 to TRBJ1-2; 9 nucleotides agree with TRBD1. V was clipped by 6 bases and J by 4 bases; unmatched bases: 9. The CDR3 covers 15 residues. Per germline, CDR1 SNHLY and CDR2 FYNNEI.

This clonotype was counted only a few times. The chain employs TRBV7-3 and TRBJ1-2, with TRBD1 matching 7 bases. The CDR3 covers 15 residues. Trimming took 5 bases from V and 3 from J; bases not matched to a gene: 9. Germline loops: CDR1 SGHTA, CDR2 FQGTGA. Here the CDR3 DNA reads TGTGCCAGCAGCCCTGGGACAGCTAAGGACTATGGCTACACCTTC. Protein product: CASSPGTAKDYGYTF.

This clonotype was seen ten or more times. V usage is TRBV2 and J usage is TRBJ1-6; TRBD1 matches at 8 bases. From germline, CDR1 is SNHLY and CDR2 FYNNEI. V dropped 5 bases and J dropped 5; count of bases not matched to a gene: 5. CDR3 length equals 15 residues. The CDR3 here is CASSYTTGDNSPLHF. CDR3 coding DNA: TGTGCCAGCAGTTACACGACAGGGGATAATTCACCCCTCCACTTT.

The J gene is TRBJ2-7, the V gene TRBV4-1, with D possibly being TRBD1 or TRBD2 (6 bases each). CDR3 length: 16 amino acids. The germline V gene has CDR1 MGHRA and CDR2 YSYEKL. V lost 4 bases to trimming and J lost 1 base, with 17 bases between them. The DNA for the CDR3 is TGCGCCAGCAGCCTCAAAGGGCCGGGGGCTTCCTACGAGCAGTACTTC. This sequence encodes CASSLKGPGASYEQYF.

This clonotype showed up many times. The chain recombines TRBV7-3 with TRBJ2-5; D possibly corresponds to TRBD1 (6 bases). Germline CDR1 and CDR2: SGHTA and FQGTGA. This CDR3 spans 13 amino acids. The V gene lost 3 bases and the J gene lost 5 bases, with 10 bases spanning the gap. CDR3 protein: CASSFSRGETQYF. CDR3 in DNA: TGTGCCAGCAGCTTCTCGAGGGGGGAGACCCAGTACTTC. Supplemented by reference TRBV7-3 and TRBJ2-5, the full variable domain reads GAGVSQTPSNKVTEKGKYVELRCDPISGHTALYWYRQSLGQGPEFLIYFQGTGAADDSGLPNDRFFAVRPEGSVSTLKIQRTERGDSAVYLCASSFSRGETQYFGPGTRLLVL.

This clonotype was seen only a few times. V and J are TRBV20-1 and TRBJ1-5; 8 positions match TRBD1. Trimming cost V 5 bases and J 4 bases; bases outside gene matches: 7. Germline assignment: CDR1 DFQATT and CDR2 SNEGSKA (reference sequence). This CDR3 comprises 14 residues. The CDR3 reads CSARRQGRNQPQHF. The CDR3 DNA is TGCAGTGCTCGTAGACAGGGGAGGAATCAGCCCCAGCATTTT.

The V and J genes are TRBV14 and TRBJ1-2; no firm D call. Germline V CDR1 and CDR2: SGHDN, FVKESK. The CDR3 is made up of 14 amino acids. The ends were cut back, 3 bases at V and 6 bases at J, with 14 bases in the middle. CDR3 sequence reads: CASSHWTANHGYTF. The CDR3 DNA reads TGTGCCAGCAGCCATTGGACGGCGAACCATGGCTACACCTTC.

The chain couples TRBV13 to TRBJ2-2; 9 bases fit TRBD2. Germline values: CDR1 PRHDT, CDR2 FYEKMQ (reference sequence). Trimming took 2 bases from V and 4 from J; bases not matched to a gene: 8. The CDR3 is 17 amino acids. The CDR3 nucleotides read TGTGCCAGCAGCTTAACTCGGCTAGCGGGATCCACCGGGGAGCTGTTTTTT. Translation gives CASSLTRLAGSTGELFF.

This clonotype was recorded many times. The rearrangement links TRBV20-1 to TRBJ1-1; D call uncertain. Per germline, CDR1 DFQATT and CDR2 SNEGSKA (reference sequence). The CDR3 is 14 amino acids. Trimming stripped 3 bases from V and 3 bases from J, with 14 bases between. The CDR3 sequence is CSARLNREDTEAFF. The CDR3 DNA sequence: TGCAGTGCTAGGCTAAATAGGGAGGACACTGAAGCTTTCTTT.

The chain uses TRBV24-1 and TRBJ2-2; D assignment may be TRBD1 or TRBD2 (5 bases each). The CDR3 totals 16 residues. CDR1 is KGHDR, CDR2 SFDVKD, per germline. V lost 0 bases and J 5 bases, leaving 12 bases between the germline ends. The CDR3 sequence is CATSDLPGTNTGELFF. Written as DNA, the CDR3 is TGTGCCACCAGTGATTTGCCGGGGACCAATACCGGGGAGCTGTTTTTT.

This clonotype was seen a handful of times. This rearrangement joins TRBV7-2 to TRBJ2-7; the D call may be TRBD1 or TRBD2 (6 bases each). CDR3 length: 14 amino acids. The germline V gene has CDR1 SGHTA and CDR2 FQGNSA. Trimming left V 8 bases short and J 1 base short, with 15 bases between. CDR3 DNA: TGTGCCAGCCTTCGGGGGCTCGGGTCCTACGAGCAGTACTTC. Protein sequence: CASLRGLGSYEQYF.

This clonotype was counted between two and nine times. The rearrangement joins TRBV7-9 to TRBJ2-7; D is uncertain. The CDR3 is made up of 15 amino acids. V was clipped by 4 bases and J by 3 bases, with 16 bases between them. Germline V lookup: CDR1 SEHNR, CDR2 FQNEAQ (reference sequence). This CDR3 is CASSSVAAVNYEQYF. CDR3 DNA: TGTGCCAGCAGCTCGGTTGCGGCTGTCAACTACGAGCAGTACTTC. The full variable domain, with the rest looked up from reference TRBV7-9 and TRBJ2-7, is DTGVSQNPRHKITKRGQNVTFRCDPISEHNRLYWYRQTLGQGPEFLTYFQNEAQLEKSRLLSDRFSAERPKGSFSTLEIQRTEQGDSAMYLCASSSVAAVNYEQYFGPGTRLTVT.

This clonotype was counted a few times. V gene TRBV7-2 combines with J gene TRBJ2-7, with 7 bases fitting TRBD1. This CDR3 is built from 14 residues. V lost 5 bases, J lost 4 bases, and 8 bases stayed unmatched. Germline V gene lookup returns CDR1 SGHTA and CDR2 FQGNSA. The CDR3 nucleotides read TGTGCCAGCAGCCGGATGGGACAGTGGTACGAGCAGTACTTC. Translating gives CASSRMGQWYEQYF.

This clonotype was recorded many times. The chain links TRBV2 to TRBJ1-1; TRBD1 might be the D (6 bases). The CDR3 has 13 amino acids. Trimming stripped 7 bases from V and 1 base from J, with 10 bases between. Looked up from germline, CDR1 is SNHLY and CDR2 is FYNNEI. For the CDR3, the DNA is TGTGCCAGCACAGGGGTTGGGAACACTGAAGCTTTCTTT. It yields the protein CASTGVGNTEAFF.

This clonotype came up a few times. The chain joins TRBV29-1 to TRBJ1-2; D call uncertain. CDR3 length: 14 residues. Germline assignment: CDR1 SQVTM and CDR2 ANQGSEA. The V and J ends lost 0 bases and 11 bases respectively, with 19 bases between them. This CDR3 is CSVEDPLLEALYTF. The CDR3 coding sequence is TGCAGCGTTGAAGATCCTTTGCTTGAGGCTCTTTACACCTTC.